This is a list of T cell receptor beta chains from one sample in a study of regulatory T cells in long-lasting Graves disease. Via MiXCR, TCRdb re-called the multiplex PCR reads, giving one row per CDR3 protein. The table lists 430,000 or so distinct CDR3 sequences, around 20% of them singletons. The source was peripheral blood mononuclear cells (PBMCs), collected when the disease was refractory, from a patient treated with antithyroid drugs. Source of these receptors: a female donor with Graves disease. Both conserved end residues are part of each CDR3. Fields, in order: clone size, V gene, D gene, J gene, CDR3 protein, CDR3 DNA. D genes are given only for firm matches. Rows may omit the clone size; those that give it use once, few, many or a size class.

clone size: many; V gene: TRBV13; D gene: NA; J gene: TRBJ1-2; CDR3 protein: CASSLGPGGYTF; CDR3 DNA: TGTGCCAGCAGCTTAGGACCGGGAGGCTACACCTTC
clone size: many; V gene: TRBV20-1; D gene: TRBD1; J gene: TRBJ1-5; CDR3 protein: CSASDTGVLQPQHF; CDR3 DNA: TGCAGTGCTAGCGACACAGGGGTTTTGCAGCCCCAGCATTTT
clone size: few; V gene: TRBV5-5; D gene: NA; J gene: TRBJ2-3; CDR3 protein: CASSPEVTASTDTQYF; CDR3 DNA: TGTGCCAGCAGCCCTGAAGTGACAGCTAGCACAGATACGCAGTATTTT
clone size: NA; V gene: TRBV20-1; D gene: NA; J gene: TRBJ2-7; CDR3 protein: CSASRLAYLYEQYF; CDR3 DNA: TGCAGTGCTAGCCGACTCGCCTACCTATACGAGCAGTACTTC
clone size: few; V gene: TRBV5-1; D gene: TRBD1; J gene: TRBJ2-7; CDR3 protein: CASSTDRGSYEQYF; CDR3 DNA: TGCGCCAGCAGCACCGACAGGGGTAGCTACGAGCAGTACTTC
clone size: many; V gene: TRBV2; D gene: TRBD1; J gene: TRBJ2-5; CDR3 protein: CASGPRDRGLLETQYF; CDR3 DNA: TGTGCCAGCGGTCCCCGGGACAGGGGGCTTCTTGAGACCCAGTACTTC
clone size: many; V gene: TRBV28; D gene: TRBD2; J gene: TRBJ2-7; CDR3 protein: CASSPRAGGSSYEQYF; CDR3 DNA: TGTGCCAGCAGTCCTCGAGCGGGAGGGAGTTCCTACGAGCAGTACTTC
clone size: NA; V gene: TRBV6-1; D gene: TRBD2; J gene: TRBJ2-7; CDR3 protein: CASIVGGSSYEQYF; CDR3 DNA: TGTGCCAGCATCGTGGGCGGGAGCTCCTACGAGCAGTACTTC
clone size: many; V gene: TRBV11-1; D gene: NA; J gene: TRBJ1-6; CDR3 protein: CASSLEDYNSPLHF; CDR3 DNA: TGTGCCAGCAGCTTAGAGGACTATAATTCACCCCTCCACTTT
clone size: many; V gene: TRBV12-3/TRBV12-4; D gene: NA; J gene: TRBJ2-2; CDR3 protein: CASSFQGSNTGELFF; CDR3 DNA: TGTGCCAGCAGTTTTCAGGGATCGAACACCGGGGAGCTGTTTTTT
clone size: many; V gene: TRBV30; D gene: NA; J gene: TRBJ1-2; CDR3 protein: CAWSVGRLNTF; CDR3 DNA: TGTGCCTGGAGTGTAGGACGACTTAACACCTTC
clone size: few; V gene: TRBV20-1; D gene: TRBD1; J gene: TRBJ1-6; CDR3 protein: CSASRETGQNSPLHF; CDR3 DNA: TGCAGTGCTAGCCGAGAGACAGGGCAAAATTCACCCCTCCACTTT
clone size: few; V gene: TRBV6-1; D gene: TRBD2; J gene: TRBJ2-4; CDR3 protein: CASSDGGGATGLGIQYF; CDR3 DNA: TGTGCCAGCAGTGATGGGGGGGGAGCCACCGGCTTGGGCATTCAGTACTTC
clone size: many; V gene: TRBV20-1; D gene: TRBD2; J gene: TRBJ2-5; CDR3 protein: CSAPTSGWETQYF; CDR3 DNA: TGCAGTGCCCCGACTAGCGGGTGGGAGACCCAGTACTTC
clone size: many; V gene: TRBV20-1; D gene: TRBD1; J gene: TRBJ2-7; CDR3 protein: CSAYDRATYEQYF; CDR3 DNA: TGCAGTGCTTACGACAGGGCCACCTACGAGCAGTACTTC
clone size: many; V gene: TRBV29-1; D gene: NA; J gene: TRBJ2-2; CDR3 protein: CSVKGQNTGELFF; CDR3 DNA: TGCAGCGTTAAAGGACAAAACACCGGGGAGCTGTTTTTT